The 17 T cell receptor beta chains below were found in one sample sequenced in a study of blood T cells in healthy people across ages. Primers used in a second PCR of about 6 to 11 cycles were a sample-barcoded 5' primer and a J-beta primer mix. Using its own MiXCR run on the 5' RACE reads, TCRdb lists one record per CDR3 protein. The table includes approximately 400,000 distinct CDR3 sequences, 50% to 60% detected once. The material sequenced was blood. All receptors come from a man aged 60-69 years in good health.

The chain joins TRBV20-1 to TRBJ2-5, with 7 bases fitting TRBD2. V shed 0 bases and J 1 base; nucleotides not matched to a gene: 8. Germline values: CDR1 DFQATT, CDR2 SNEGSKA (reference sequence). This CDR3 is 16 amino acids long. This CDR3 is CSARDIRWEGQETQYF. CDR3 DNA: TGCAGTGCTAGAGATATTCGCTGGGAGGGCCAAGAGACCCAGTACTTC.

In its sample, this clonotype was seen a few times. V gene TRBV5-5 combines with J gene TRBJ1-2; D is unclear. The CDR3 contains 14 residues. Trimming removed 1 base at V and 2 bases at J, with 9 bases between. CDR1 is SGHKS, CDR2 YYEKEE, per germline (reference sequence). CDR3 coding DNA: TGTGCCAGCAGCTTGCAATCCGGGAACTATGGCTACACCTTC. The encoded protein is CASSLQSGNYGYTF.

This sequence joins TRBV5-1 and TRBJ2-4, with D tentatively TRBD1 or TRBD2 (5 bases each). This CDR3 is built from 15 residues. The ends were cut back, 4 bases at V and 8 bases at J, with 19 bases in the middle. Per the germline V gene, CDR1 is SGHRS and CDR2 is YFSETQ. CDR3 residues: CASSPGTALWDIQYF. The CDR3 DNA reads as TGCGCCAGCAGCCCCGGGACGGCACTTTGGGACATTCAGTACTTC. Full variable domain (missing parts from reference TRBV5-1 and TRBJ2-4): KAGVTQTPRYLIKTRGQQVTLSCSPISGHRSVSWYQQTPGQGLQFLFEYFSETQRNKGNFPGRFSGRQFSNSRSEMNVSTLELGDSALYLCASSPGTALWDIQYFGAGTRLSVL.

Note on this clonotype: A much larger clone lies one base from this, so it may be a read error. The J gene is TRBJ2-7, the V gene TRBV5-6; 7 nucleotides agree with TRBD2. Per the germline V gene, CDR1 is SGHDT and CDR2 is YYEEEE. This CDR3 has 13 amino acids. V lost 6 bases to trimming and J lost 6 bases; unmatched junction nucleotides: 9. DNA of the CDR3: TGTGCCAGCATCCGGATAGGGAGGGGCGAGCAGTACTTC. Encoded protein: CASIRIGRGEQYF.

J is TRBJ2-7 and V is TRBV12-3 or TRBV12-4, with D perhaps given as TRBD1 or TRBD2 (6 bases each). Trimming stripped 6 bases from V and 0 bases from J, with 15 bases between. The CDR3 has 15 residues. CDR3 in DNA: TGTGCCAGCAGCCGAGGGGGGACCCCCTCCTACGAGCAGTACTTC. It encodes CASSRGGTPSYEQYF.

The chain links TRBV20-1 to TRBJ2-7; the D gene is possibly TRBD1 (5 bases). Looked up from germline, CDR1 is DFQATT and CDR2 is SNEGSKA (reference sequence). The CDR3 contains 11 residues. CDR3 region: CAVGVIYEQYF. The CDR3 region has the DNA TGCGCCGTAGGGGTGATCTACGAGCAGTACTTC.

There are a few counts of this clonotype. The chain couples TRBV14 to TRBJ2-4; 9 nucleotides align to TRBD1. There are 17 residues in the CDR3. The trim removed 2 bases at V and 3 bases at J, leaving 8 bases unmatched. Germline CDR1 is SGHDN and CDR2 is FVKESK. CDR3 DNA sequence: TGTGCCAGCAGCCAACCGGGACAGGGAATCGGCAAAAACATTCAGTACTTC. Protein sequence: CASSQPGQGIGKNIQYF.

This clonotype has only a few counts. The chain links TRBV30 to TRBJ2-7; possibly TRBD2 for D (6 bases). The germline V gene has CDR1 GTSNPN and CDR2 SVGIG (reference sequence). This CDR3 region has 12 residues. V lost 8 bases to trimming and J lost 2 bases, with 13 bases between them. The CDR3 here is CAGKEGPYEQYF. The DNA for the CDR3 is TGTGCCGGGAAGGAGGGCCCCTACGAGCAGTACTTC. Supplemented by reference TRBV30 and TRBJ2-7, the full variable domain reads SQTIHQWPATLVQPVGSPLSLECTVEGTSNPNLYWYRQAAGRGLQLLFYSVGIGQISSEVPQNLSASRPQDRQFILSSKKLLLSDSGFYLCAGKEGPYEQYFGPGTRLTVT.

The V and J genes are TRBV3-1 and TRBJ1-6; no definite D call. V gave up 2 bases and J gave up 7 bases, with 9 bases separating them. CDR1 is LGHDT, CDR2 YNNKEL, per germline (reference sequence). This CDR3 comprises 14 residues. The CDR3 DNA follows: TGTGCCAGCAGCCAACTGAACAGAAATTCACCCCTCCACTTT. Translating gives CASSQLNRNSPLHF.

The rearrangement joins TRBV3-1 to TRBJ2-5; tentatively, D is TRBD2 (5 bases). V lost 0 bases and J 4 bases, leaving 12 bases between the germline ends. The CDR3 is 15 amino acids. Germline V CDR1 and CDR2: LGHDT, YNNKEL (reference sequence). Here the CDR3 reads CASSQEGRSGETQYF. CDR3 sequence (DNA): TGTGCCAGCAGCCAAGAAGGGCGGAGCGGAGAGACCCAGTACTTC.

This clonotype has only a few counts. The CDR3 reads CSVGLATPISYNEQFF. DNA for the CDR3: TGCAGCGTCGGACTAGCAACCCCGATATCCTACAATGAGCAGTTCTTC. The rearrangement links TRBV29-1 to TRBJ2-1; TRBD2 matches at 8 bases. Trimming took 6 bases from V and 1 from J; bases not matched to a gene: 11. CDR3 size: 16 residues. The germline gives CDR1 SQVTM, CDR2 ANQGSEA.

The chain has TRBV18 and TRBJ1-4; D might be TRBD1 (5 bases). Trimming stripped 3 bases from V and 7 bases from J, with 15 bases between. CDR3 length equals 15 residues. Germline V gene sequence: CDR1 KGHSH, CDR2 LQKENI. CDR3 sequence: CASSPQGRVSEKLFF. The DNA of the CDR3 is TGTGCCAGCTCACCCCAGGGACGGGTTAGTGAAAAACTGTTTTTT.

This chain joins TRBV11-1 and TRBJ2-5, with 8 bases identical to TRBD2. Looked up from germline, CDR1 is SGHAT and CDR2 is FQDESV (reference sequence). The V segment lost 2 bases and the J segment 4 bases; nucleotides outside the gene matches: 9. This CDR3 spans 16 amino acids. CDR3 nucleotide sequence: TGTGCCAGCAGCTTATTTGTAGCGGGATCTGGAGAGACCCAGTACTTC. It translates to CASSLFVAGSGETQYF. Full variable domain (missing parts from reference TRBV11-1 and TRBJ2-5): EAEVAQSPRYKITEKSQAVAFWCDPISGHATLYWYRQILGQGPELLVQFQDESVVDDSQLPKDRFSAERLKGVDSTLKIQPAELGDSAMYLCASSLFVAGSGETQYFGPGTRLLVL.

The chain carries TRBV28 and TRBJ1-2; 9 bases align to TRBD1. The germline V gene has CDR1 MDHEN and CDR2 SYDVKM. This CDR3 comprises 14 residues. Germline trimming cut 7 bases from V and 5 bases from J; bases unmatched to any gene: 8. CDR3 nucleotide sequence: TGTGCCAGCACCACCAGGACAGGGGTTTATGGCTACACCTTC. Translation: CASTTRTGVYGYTF.

This clonotype was picked up a small number of times. V is TRBV4-2 and J is TRBJ2-1, with 10 positions matching TRBD1. Germline CDR1 reads LGHNA; CDR2 reads YNFKEQ. J lost 7 bases, V lost 6 bases, and 12 bases had no gene match. This CDR3 has 16 residues. CDR3 loop: CASSVPGTGASNEQFF. The CDR3 nucleotides are TGTGCCAGCAGTGTGCCCGGGACAGGGGCTTCGAATGAGCAGTTCTTC.

The V gene is TRBV7-2, the J gene TRBJ1-5; D is unresolved. CDR3 length: 13 amino acids. Trimming took 2 bases from V and 1 from J, leaving 3 bases between them. Germline V gene sequence: CDR1 SGHTA, CDR2 FQGNSA. CDR3 amino acids: CASSLWSNQPQHF. The CDR3 nucleotides read TGTGCCAGCAGCTTATGGAGCAATCAGCCCCAGCATTTT.

The chain recombines TRBV6-5 with TRBJ2-1, with 10 bases lining up with TRBD2. From germline, CDR1 is MNHEY and CDR2 SVGAGI. Germline trimming cut 6 bases from V and 2 bases from J; bases unmatched to any gene: 7. CDR3 size: 16 residues. The CDR3: CASSRGLAAAYNEQFF. The CDR3 bases are TGTGCCAGCAGCCGCGGACTAGCGGCCGCCTACAATGAGCAGTTCTTC.